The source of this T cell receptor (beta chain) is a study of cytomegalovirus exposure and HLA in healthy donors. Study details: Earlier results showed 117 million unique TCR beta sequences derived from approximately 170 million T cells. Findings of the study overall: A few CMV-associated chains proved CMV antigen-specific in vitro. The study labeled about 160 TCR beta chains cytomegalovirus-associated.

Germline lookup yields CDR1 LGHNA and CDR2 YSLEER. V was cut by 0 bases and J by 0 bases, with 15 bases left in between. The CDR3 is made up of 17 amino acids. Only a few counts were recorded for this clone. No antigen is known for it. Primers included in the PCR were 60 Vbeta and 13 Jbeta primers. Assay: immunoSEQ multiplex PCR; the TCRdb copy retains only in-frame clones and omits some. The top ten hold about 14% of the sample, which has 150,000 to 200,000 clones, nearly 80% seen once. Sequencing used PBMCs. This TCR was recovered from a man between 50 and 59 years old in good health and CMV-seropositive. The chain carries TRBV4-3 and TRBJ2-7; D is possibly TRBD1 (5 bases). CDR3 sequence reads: CASSQDPKGRGSYEQYF. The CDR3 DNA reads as TGCGCCAGCAGCCAAGATCCAAAGGGGCGAGGCTCCTACGAGCAGTACTTC.